A selection of T cell receptor beta chains follows, all from one sample in a study of T-cell reconstitution after alpha-beta-depleted transplantation in children. TCRdb passed the PCR reads through MiXCR, listing each CDR3 protein once. This table holds 420,000 or so distinct CDR3 sequences, around 9.9% found once. The sequences come from PBMCs from the stem cell graft donor, collected from the stem cell graft. Receptors originate from a human donor who donated a stem cell graft to a child with acute myeloid leukemia. CDR3s include the opening cysteine and the closing phenylalanine or tryptophan. Clone size is stated in some rows and not others, as once, few, many or a class when expanded.

j_call v_call clone_size cdr3_aa
TRBJ2-2 TRBV2 many CASSMGTASLRDTGELFF
TRBJ2-1 TRBV20-1 few CSAINLVPHYNEQFF
TRBJ2-2 TRBV24-1 many CATSARGAGATTGELFF
TRBJ1-2 TRBV5-1 NA CASSTGTANYGYTF
TRBJ2-7 TRBV7-2 few CASSLSSGPASPYEQYF
TRBJ1-1 TRBV5-5 NA CASSIGQGSGEAFF
TRBJ2-1 TRBV18 few CASSPSLWADEQFF
TRBJ2-1 TRBV5-1 many CASSLGTSSNEQFF
TRBJ2-5 TRBV28 few CASSSQVLKETQYF
TRBJ2-3 TRBV12-3/TRBV12-4 NA CASSSGGRGGLQYF
TRBJ2-7 TRBV18 few CASSPPRTLHYEQYF
TRBJ2-1 TRBV12-5 few CASGTGIVSYNEQFF
TRBJ2-1 TRBV4-1 few CASSQVRGGSDEQFF
TRBJ2-2 TRBV10-3 few CAISFADRDTGELFF
TRBJ2-3 TRBV15 many CATSRDGPEGDTQYF
TRBJ1-6 TRBV6-5 NA CASSYSAGYSPLHF
TRBJ2-7 TRBV5-1 NA CASSRTGPGYEQYF
TRBJ1-4 TRBV7-2 NA CASSLTFTPGDEKLFF
TRBJ2-2 TRBV5-1 few CASGPLPGSAGELFF
TRBJ2-2 TRBV20-1 few CSALQGDTGELFF
TRBJ2-3 TRBV19 NA CASRTSGGFTDTQYF
TRBJ2-1 TRBV15 many CATSTGYNEQFF